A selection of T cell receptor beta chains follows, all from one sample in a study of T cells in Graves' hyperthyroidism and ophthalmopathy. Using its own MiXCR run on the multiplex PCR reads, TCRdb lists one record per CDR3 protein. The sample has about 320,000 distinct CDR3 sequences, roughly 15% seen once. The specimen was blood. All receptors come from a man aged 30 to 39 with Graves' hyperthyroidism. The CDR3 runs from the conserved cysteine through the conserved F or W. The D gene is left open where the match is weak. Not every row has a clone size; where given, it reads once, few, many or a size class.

CDR3: CASSAEGGGASVMDEQYF
DNA: TGTGCCAGCAGCGCGGAGGGGGGGGGGGCTAGCGTAATGGACGAGCAGTACTTC
J: TRBJ2-7
D: .
size: .
V: TRBV9

CDR3: CASSPPTTRNEQFF
DNA: TGTGCCAGCAGCCCCCCAACGACAAGGAATGAGCAGTTCTTC
J: TRBJ2-1
D: .
size: many
V: TRBV7-9

CDR3: CSARDSVRDSYEQYF
DNA: TGCAGTGCTAGAGATAGTGTCAGGGACTCCTACGAGCAGTACTTC
J: TRBJ2-7
D: .
size: once
V: TRBV20-1

CDR3: CASSRDRLTDTQYF
DNA: TGCGCCAGCAGCCGGGACAGACTCACAGATACGCAGTATTTT
J: TRBJ2-3
D: TRBD1
size: many
V: TRBV5-1

CDR3: CASSLAGQGPRYEQYF
DNA: TGTGCCAGCAGTTTAGCGGGCCAGGGGCCTAGATACGAGCAGTACTTC
J: TRBJ2-7
D: .
size: many
V: TRBV12-3/TRBV12-4

CDR3: CASSSIPRATQYF
DNA: TGTGCCAGCAGCTCAATCCCGCGTGCTACGCAGTATTTT
J: TRBJ2-3
D: .
size: many
V: TRBV7-3

CDR3: CASHGTGNSPLHF
DNA: TGTGCCAGTCATGGGACCGGGAATTCACCCCTCCACTTT
J: TRBJ1-6
D: .
size: many
V: TRBV2

CDR3: CSVRGLVSSYEQYF
DNA: TGCAGCGTCCGGGGACTGGTATCCTCCTACGAGCAGTACTTC
J: TRBJ2-7
D: .
size: .
V: TRBV29-1

CDR3: CSARPSGTSTDTQYF
DNA: TGCAGTGCTAGACCTAGCGGGACTAGCACAGATACGCAGTATTTT
J: TRBJ2-3
D: TRBD2
size: many
V: TRBV20-1

CDR3: CSAILWNEQFF
DNA: TGCAGCGCTATACTCTGGAATGAGCAGTTCTTC
J: TRBJ2-1
D: .
size: .
V: TRBV29-1

CDR3: CASGPGPTYEQYF
DNA: TGTGCCAGTGGCCCGGGCCCTACCTACGAGCAGTACTTC
J: TRBJ2-7
D: .
size: .
V: TRBV19

CDR3: CASSPTGALYNEQFF
DNA: TGTGCCAGCAGCCCGACGGGAGCCCTTTACAATGAGCAGTTCTTC
J: TRBJ2-1
D: .
size: .
V: TRBV6-2/TRBV6-3

CDR3: CASSPRQAGELFF
DNA: TGTGCCAGCAGCCCCCGTCAGGCCGGGGAGCTGTTTTTT
J: TRBJ2-2
D: .
size: many
V: TRBV13

CDR3: CASSQDASLAGVDNEQFF
DNA: TGTGCCAGCAGCCAAGATGCGAGCCTAGCGGGAGTGGACAATGAGCAGTTCTTC
J: TRBJ2-1
D: TRBD2
size: many
V: TRBV3-1

CDR3: CASSHFYRTSVGTGELFF
DNA: TGTGCCAGCAGCCATTTCTACCGGACTAGCGTGGGCACCGGGGAGCTGTTTTTT
J: TRBJ2-2
D: TRBD2
size: many
V: TRBV3-1

CDR3: CASVSSKAISGRDGYTF
DNA: TGTGCCAGTGTCAGTAGTAAAGCGATATCGGGCAGGGATGGCTACACCTTC
J: TRBJ1-2
D: .
size: .
V: TRBV19

CDR3: CASSLDPQGTYEQYF
DNA: TGTGCCAGCAGCTTGGACCCCCAGGGAACCTACGAGCAGTACTTC
J: TRBJ2-7
D: .
size: .
V: TRBV5-8

CDR3: CSARGMAGYEQYF
DNA: TGCAGTGCTAGAGGTATGGCAGGGTACGAGCAGTACTTC
J: TRBJ2-7
D: .
size: .
V: TRBV20-1

CDR3: CASSYSGRSSGTQYF
DNA: TGTGCCAGCAGTTATAGCGGGAGGAGTTCAGGTACGCAGTATTTT
J: TRBJ2-3
D: TRBD2
size: many
V: TRBV12-3/TRBV12-4

CDR3: CSARNLGTGGEKLFF
DNA: TGCAGTGCTAGAAACCTCGGGACAGGGGGTGAAAAACTGTTTTTT
J: TRBJ1-4
D: TRBD1
size: .
V: TRBV20-1

CDR3: CASSFLSSEGYTF
DNA: TGTGCCAGCAGTTTCTTGAGTTCGGAGGGCTACACCTTC
J: TRBJ1-2
D: .
size: many
V: TRBV28

CDR3: CAWSSDRGTGGREAFF
DNA: TGTGCCTGGAGCTCAGATAGGGGGACAGGGGGCCGTGAAGCTTTCTTT
J: TRBJ1-1
D: TRBD1
size: few
V: TRBV30

CDR3: CASSFGRPTLLEQYF
DNA: TGTGCCAGCAGCTTTGGACGGCCGACACTCCTCGAGCAGTACTTC
J: TRBJ2-7
D: .
size: many
V: TRBV7-8

CDR3: CASSWTGGENTGELFF
DNA: TGTGCCAGCAGCTGGACTGGCGGAGAGAACACCGGGGAGCTGTTTTTT
J: TRBJ2-2
D: .
size: many
V: TRBV13

CDR3: CASSLTSASYNEQFF
DNA: TGCGCCAGCAGCCTGACTAGCGCAAGCTACAATGAGCAGTTCTTC
J: TRBJ2-1
D: TRBD2
size: many
V: TRBV5-1

CDR3: CASSLRPAVGETQYF
DNA: TGTGCCAGCAGTTTACGGCCAGCGGTCGGGGAGACCCAGTACTTC
J: TRBJ2-5
D: .
size: many
V: TRBV28

CDR3: CASSLFDPNTEAFF
DNA: TGTGCCAGCAGTTTATTCGACCCGAACACTGAAGCTTTCTTT
J: TRBJ1-1
D: .
size: many
V: TRBV28

CDR3: CASSQAAGDRTLYTEAFF
DNA: TGTGCCAGCAGCCAAGCAGCTGGGGACAGGACCCTGTACACTGAAGCTTTCTTT
J: TRBJ1-1
D: TRBD1
size: .
V: TRBV4-2

CDR3: CASSLRTDSGNTIYF
DNA: TGTGCCAGCAGCCTTAGAACAGACTCTGGAAACACCATATATTTT
J: TRBJ1-3
D: .
size: .
V: TRBV6-2/TRBV6-3

CDR3: CASSEEVAASHNEQFF
DNA: TGTGCCAGCAGTGAAGAGGTAGCCGCCTCCCACAATGAGCAGTTCTTC
J: TRBJ2-1
D: .
size: many
V: TRBV2

CDR3: CASTPLVWTGRVEQYF
DNA: TGTGCCAGCACCCCTTTAGTCTGGACAGGGCGTGTCGAGCAGTACTTC
J: TRBJ2-7
D: TRBD1
size: .
V: TRBV6-1

CDR3: CARRRLELAGPDYNEQFF
DNA: TGTGCCCGCCGGCGGCTGGAACTAGCGGGACCTGACTACAATGAGCAGTTCTTC
J: TRBJ2-1
D: TRBD2
size: .
V: TRBV2

CDR3: CASSLEASGSRYEQFF
DNA: TGTGCCAGCAGCTTGGAGGCTAGCGGGAGTAGGTATGAGCAGTTCTTC
J: TRBJ2-1
D: TRBD2
size: .
V: TRBV5-5

CDR3: CASSSPGGGRASGNNIYF
DNA: TGTGCCAGCAGTTCCCCAGGGGGAGGAAGGGCCTCTGGAAACAACATATATTTT
J: TRBJ1-3
D: TRBD1
size: .
V: TRBV6-9

CDR3: CASRPSGPWLPRHNEQFF
DNA: TGTGCCAGCCGGCCGAGTGGACCGTGGCTTCCCCGTCACAATGAGCAGTTCTTC
J: TRBJ2-1
D: .
size: few
V: TRBV5-4

CDR3: CASSPGPIQEAFF
DNA: TGCGCCAGCAGTCCAGGACCGATCCAAGAAGCTTTCTTT
J: TRBJ1-1
D: .
size: many
V: TRBV5-1

CDR3: CATSEVGTGRNEKLFF
DNA: TGTGCCACCAGTGAAGTGGGAACAGGGCGTAATGAAAAACTGTTTTTT
J: TRBJ1-4
D: .
size: .
V: TRBV24-1

CDR3: CASQLEVGANVLTF
DNA: TGTGCCAGCCAATTGGAGGTCGGGGCCAACGTCCTGACTTTC
J: TRBJ2-6
D: .
size: few
V: TRBV12-3/TRBV12-4

CDR3: CASSPPSAGVGTDTQYF
DNA: TGTGCCAGCTCACCACCGAGCGCGGGAGTAGGGACAGATACGCAGTATTTT
J: TRBJ2-3
D: TRBD2
size: few
V: TRBV18

CDR3: CASTPSQFTDTQYF
DNA: TGTGCCAGCACCCCCAGCCAGTTCACAGATACGCAGTATTTT
J: TRBJ2-3
D: .
size: few
V: TRBV3-1

CDR3: CAGRTSGGFDEQYF
DNA: TGTGCCGGCAGAACTAGCGGGGGCTTTGACGAGCAGTACTTC
J: TRBJ2-7
D: TRBD2
size: many
V: TRBV28

CDR3: CASSLTGQGTGTEAFF
DNA: TGTGCCAGCAGCTTGACCGGACAGGGGACGGGCACTGAAGCTTTCTTT
J: TRBJ1-1
D: TRBD1
size: .
V: TRBV7-3

CDR3: CSASTGLADNEQFF
DNA: TGCAGTGCTAGTACAGGACTAGCGGACAATGAGCAGTTCTTC
J: TRBJ2-1
D: TRBD2
size: few
V: TRBV20-1

CDR3: CASNGRPDTQYF
DNA: TGTGCCAGCAACGGCCGCCCAGATACGCAGTATTTT
J: TRBJ2-3
D: .
size: few
V: TRBV7-9

CDR3: CASSAGTGEGNQPQHF
DNA: TGTGCCAGCAGTGCCGGGACAGGGGAGGGCAATCAGCCCCAGCATTTT
J: TRBJ1-5
D: TRBD1
size: .
V: TRBV6-4

CDR3: CASSIIGGQETQYF
DNA: TGTGCCAGCAGTATTATCGGTGGCCAAGAGACCCAGTACTTC
J: TRBJ2-5
D: .
size: many
V: TRBV28

CDR3: CASSPQPSGRDTQYF
DNA: TGTGCCAGCAGCCCTCAGCCGAGCGGGAGAGATACGCAGTATTTT
J: TRBJ2-3
D: TRBD2
size: .
V: TRBV9

CDR3: CASSLDRTNSGNTIYF
DNA: TGCGCCAGCAGCTTGGACAGGACCAACTCTGGAAACACCATATATTTT
J: TRBJ1-3
D: .
size: many
V: TRBV5-1